This is a list of T cell receptor beta chains from one sample in a study of early T cells in non-severe SARS-CoV-2 infection. TCRdb redid the calling of the 5' RACE reads with MiXCR, one entry per CDR3 protein. The sample includes some 40,000 distinct CDR3 sequences, 4.7% of them seen just once. Sequenced sample: whole blood. The receptors were sampled from an adult who was a healthcare worker with PCR-confirmed SARS-CoV-2 infection or an uninfected control (not recorded which). Each CDR3 is given with its conserved first and last residue. Fields, in order: D gene, V gene, J gene, clone size, CDR3 length, CDR3 DNA, CDR3 protein. A D gene is named only where the DNA matches it firmly. A clone size is listed for some rows: how often the clone was seen (once, few, many), or a class if it is expanded.

d_call: -; v_call: TRBV5-8; j_call: TRBJ1-2; clone_size: few; cdr3_length: 13; cdr3_nt: TGTGCCAGCAGCTTGTGGTCAGGGGATGGCTACACCTTC; cdr3_aa: CASSLWSGDGYTF
d_call: TRBD2; v_call: TRBV20-1; j_call: TRBJ2-7; clone_size: many; cdr3_length: 17; cdr3_nt: TGCAGTGCCAAAATTGGACTAGCGGGGGGAAGCTCCTACGAGCAGTACTTC; cdr3_aa: CSAKIGLAGGSSYEQYF
d_call: -; v_call: TRBV7-6; j_call: TRBJ2-3; clone_size: few; cdr3_length: 14; cdr3_nt: TGTGCCAGCAGCCCAGGGTCGGGCACAGATACGCAGTATTTT; cdr3_aa: CASSPGSGTDTQYF
d_call: TRBD1; v_call: TRBV2; j_call: TRBJ2-5; clone_size: medium-sized; cdr3_length: 14; cdr3_nt: TGTGCCAGCAGAGGTCCGGGACAGCAAGAGACCCAGTACTTC; cdr3_aa: CASRGPGQQETQYF
d_call: TRBD1; v_call: TRBV7-2; j_call: TRBJ1-6; clone_size: -; cdr3_length: 13; cdr3_nt: TGTGCCAGCAGCACACGACAGGGATCACCCCTCCACTTT; cdr3_aa: CASSTRQGSPLHF
d_call: -; v_call: TRBV7-2; j_call: TRBJ1-5; clone_size: medium-sized; cdr3_length: 14; cdr3_nt: TGTGCCAGCAGCTCAGGACAGCCATATCAGCCCCAGCATTTT; cdr3_aa: CASSSGQPYQPQHF
d_call: TRBD2; v_call: TRBV6-5; j_call: TRBJ2-1; clone_size: -; cdr3_length: 13; cdr3_nt: TGTGCCAGCCTCGGGCGGGGGGGCCATGAGCAGTTCTTC; cdr3_aa: CASLGRGGHEQFF
d_call: -; v_call: TRBV30; j_call: TRBJ1-4; clone_size: many; cdr3_length: 14; cdr3_nt: TGTGCCTGGAGCCAGACCCTCGCGGGTGAAAAACTGTTTTTT; cdr3_aa: CAWSQTLAGEKLFF
d_call: TRBD2; v_call: TRBV7-2; j_call: TRBJ2-5; clone_size: -; cdr3_length: 14; cdr3_nt: TGTGCCAGCAGCTTTGAGCGGGGACAAGAGACCCAGTACTTC; cdr3_aa: CASSFERGQETQYF
d_call: TRBD2; v_call: TRBV4-3; j_call: TRBJ2-7; clone_size: many; cdr3_length: 17; cdr3_nt: TGCGCCAGCAGCCAGTTTCGGACTAGCGGGGGGGTCTACGAGCAGTACTTC; cdr3_aa: CASSQFRTSGGVYEQYF
d_call: -; v_call: TRBV7-6; j_call: TRBJ1-2; clone_size: many; cdr3_length: 14; cdr3_nt: TGTGCCAGCAGCTTAGAGGCCGCCGGTTATGGCTACACCTTC; cdr3_aa: CASSLEAAGYGYTF
d_call: -; v_call: TRBV11-2; j_call: TRBJ2-7; clone_size: many; cdr3_length: 13; cdr3_nt: TGTGCCAGCAGCTTCACTAGGTCCTACGAGCAGTACTTC; cdr3_aa: CASSFTRSYEQYF